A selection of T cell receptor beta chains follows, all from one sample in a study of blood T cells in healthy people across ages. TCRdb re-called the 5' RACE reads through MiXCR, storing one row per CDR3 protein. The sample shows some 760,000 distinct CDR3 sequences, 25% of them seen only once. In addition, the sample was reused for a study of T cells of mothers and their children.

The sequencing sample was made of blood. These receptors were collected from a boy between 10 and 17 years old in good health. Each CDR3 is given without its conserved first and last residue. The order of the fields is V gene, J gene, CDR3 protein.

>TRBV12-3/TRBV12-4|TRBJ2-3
ASIRKDTQY
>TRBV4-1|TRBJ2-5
ASSQATRGEETQY
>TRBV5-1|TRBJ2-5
ASSPTAGNQETQY
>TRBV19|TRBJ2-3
ASSVRGGTDTQY
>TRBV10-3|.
AISDSRTGQYEQY
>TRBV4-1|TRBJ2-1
ASSQGDRDYNEQF
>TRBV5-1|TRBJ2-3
ASSLAGFNTDTQY
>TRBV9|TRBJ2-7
ASSVEGLGDEQY
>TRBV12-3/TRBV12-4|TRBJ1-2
ATGGGQGIPGYT
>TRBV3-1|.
ASSQSDYSYEQY
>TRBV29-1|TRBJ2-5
SAQGQVGFGEQY
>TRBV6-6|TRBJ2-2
ASSYSTGSYTGELF
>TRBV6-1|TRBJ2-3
TSRSGIAGGPGNTQY
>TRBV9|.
ASSGGDNEQF
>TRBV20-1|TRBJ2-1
SARRLLGQVGNEQF
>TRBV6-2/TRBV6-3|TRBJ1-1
ASSQEGRGYTEAF
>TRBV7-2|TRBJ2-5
ASSLMGQETQY